Below, 14 T cell receptor beta chains from the same sample are listed, as sequenced in a study of identical twins. TCRdb reprocessed the 5' RACE reads via MiXCR and lists one record per CDR3 protein. Of approximately 630,000 distinct CDR3 sequences in the sample, about 7% were seen once. The sample was also linked to a second study, of yellow fever vaccine responses in identical twins.

The sample was PBMCs. The source is a woman under 30 in good health.

This clonotype has ten or more counts. The rearrangement links TRBV2 to TRBJ2-5; D is perhaps TRBD2 (7 bases). Between the trimmed V and J ends, which lost 3 bases and 2 bases, there was a span of 10 bases. The CDR3 spans 14 residues. Per the germline V gene, CDR1 is SNHLY and CDR2 is FYNNEI. The DNA of the CDR3 is TGTGCCAGCAGTGAGGGGGGGCCGCAAGAGACCCAGTACTTC. It is translated as CASSEGGPQETQYF.

This clonotype was found a few times. The rearrangement uses TRBV4-1 and TRBJ2-2; D call uncertain. Trimming removed 1 base from V and 6 bases from J, with 12 bases in between. CDR1 is MGHRA, CDR2 YSYEKL, per germline. The CDR3 runs 15 residues. The CDR3 reads CASSQAPKWSGELFF. The DNA for the CDR3 is TGCGCCAGCAGCCAAGCACCCAAGTGGTCCGGGGAGCTGTTTTTT.

A few counts support this clonotype. V usage is TRBV2 and J usage is TRBJ2-1, with D tentatively TRBD1 (6 bases). Deletions cut 4 bases from V and 2 bases from J, with 9 bases between. Germline V gives CDR1 SNHLY, CDR2 FYNNEI. This CDR3 spans 14 amino acids. The CDR3 DNA reads TGTGCCAGCAGTGGAACAGGGCCCTACAATGAGCAGTTCTTC. This translates into CASSGTGPYNEQFF.

The chain joins TRBV12-3 or TRBV12-4 to TRBJ2-2, with D unclear. V lost 7 bases, J lost 6 bases, and 12 bases lay in between. The CDR3 is made up of 13 amino acids. CDR3 loop: CASTIDFPGELFF. CDR3 nucleotide sequence: TGTGCCAGCACTATAGATTTTCCCGGGGAGCTGTTTTTT.

This clonotype was seen many times. This chain links TRBV3-1 with TRBJ2-6; D remains ambiguous. The germline CDR1 and CDR2 sequences are LGHDT and YNNKEL (reference sequence). The CDR3 contains 14 residues. The V end was cut by 2 bases, the J end by 0 bases, with 2 bases between. The CDR3, as DNA: TGTGCCAGCAGCCAATCCTCTGGGGCCAACGTCCTGACTTTC. This codes for CASSQSSGANVLTF. Combining the CDR3 with reference TRBV3-1 and TRBJ2-6 gives the whole variable domain DTAVSQTPKYLVTQMGNDKSIKCEQNLGHDTMYWYKQDSKKFLKIMFSYNNKELIINETVPNRFSPKSPDKAHLNLHINSLELGDSAVYFCASSQSSGANVLTFGAGSRLTVL.

The genes are TRBV7-2 and TRBJ2-1; 9 bases agree with TRBD1. Germline lookup yields CDR1 SGHTA and CDR2 FQGNSA. With V trimmed by 5 bases and J by 3 bases, 5 bases remained unmatched. CDR3 length: 15 amino acids. The CDR3 region is CASSHGQGNYNEQFF. CDR3 coding DNA: TGTGCCAGCAGCCATGGACAGGGGAACTACAATGAGCAGTTCTTC. Full variable domain (remainder filled in from reference TRBV7-2 and TRBJ2-1): GAGVSQSPSNKVTEKGKDVELRCDPISGHTALYWYRQSLGQGLEFLIYFQGNSAPDKSGLPSDRFSAERTGGSVSTLTIQRTQQEDSAVYLCASSHGQGNYNEQFFGPGTRLTVL.

Concerning this clonotype: A much larger clone lies one base from this, so it may be a read error. J is TRBJ2-2 and V is TRBV5-1, with D maybe TRBD2 (5 bases). The CDR3 spans 14 residues. Germline lookup yields CDR1 SGHRS and CDR2 YFSETQ. CDR3 nucleotides: TGCGCCAGAAGCTCCGGAGGGAACACCGGGGAGCTGTTTTTT. This translates into CARSSGGNTGELFF.

The chain uses TRBV9 and TRBJ2-3, with a tentative D call TRBD2 (5 bases). V shed 0 bases and J shed 9 bases, with 8 bases lying between them. This CDR3 is 12 amino acids long. Germline CDR1 reads SGDLS; CDR2 reads YYNGEE. The CDR3 DNA sequence: TGTGCCAGCAGCGTAGTTGGAGGAACGCAGTATTTT. Its protein is CASSVVGGTQYF.

The J gene is TRBJ1-3, the V gene TRBV18; a weak D match, TRBD1 (6 bases). Deletions cut 1 base from V and 4 bases from J, with 14 bases between. The CDR3 totals 16 residues. Germline V lookup: CDR1 KGHSH, CDR2 LQKENI. CDR3 amino acids: CASSPQSAGVGNTIYF. The CDR3 nucleotides are TGTGCCAGCTCACCACAGAGTGCAGGGGTCGGAAACACCATATATTTT. The full variable domain, in which reference TRBV18 and TRBJ1-3 provide the parts outside the CDR3, is NAGVMQNPRHLVRRRGQEARLRCSPMKGHSHVYWYRQLPEEGLKFMVYLQKENIIDESGMPKERFSAEFPKEGPSILRIQQVVRGDSAAYFCASSPQSAGVGNTIYFGEGSWLTVV.

The rearrangement links TRBV10-2 to TRBJ1-5, with 7 nucleotides matching TRBD1. The junction had 9 bases not matched to a gene; V was cut back by 6 bases and J by 4 bases. This CDR3 comprises 15 residues. Per germline, CDR1 WSHSY and CDR2 SAAADI. The CDR3 spells CASRTGRQSNQPQHF. The CDR3 DNA is TGCGCCAGCAGGACAGGGCGGCAGAGTAATCAGCCCCAGCATTTT.

The rearrangement joins TRBV10-3 to TRBJ2-5; TRBD2 agrees at 14 bases. This CDR3 spans 17 amino acids. CDR1 and CDR2 from the germline V gene are ENHRY and SYGVKD. J was trimmed by 5 bases and V by 4 bases; bases with no gene match: 9. The CDR3: CAISGTSGRFKTETQYF. CDR3 bases: TGTGCCATCAGTGGGACTAGCGGGAGGTTCAAGACGGAGACCCAGTACTTC.

The chain carries TRBV4-1 and TRBJ1-4; no firm D call. The germline gives CDR1 MGHRA, CDR2 YSYEKL. Trimming stripped 4 bases from V and 11 bases from J, with 14 bases between. The CDR3 has 13 residues. CDR3: CASSLDGVEKLFF. The CDR3 DNA reads as TGCGCCAGCAGCCTGGACGGCGTGGAGAAACTGTTTTTT.

This clonotype was detected many times. V gene TRBV7-9 combines with J gene TRBJ1-2, with a tentative D call TRBD1 (6 bases). Looked up from germline, CDR1 is SEHNR and CDR2 is FQNEAQ (reference sequence). V was shortened by 2 bases and J by 4 bases, with 17 bases between the two germline ends. CDR3 length equals 16 residues. The CDR3: CASSLLLDSFGYGYTF. The CDR3, as DNA: TGTGCCAGCAGCTTACTCCTGGACAGTTTTGGCTATGGCTACACCTTC. Full variable domain (outside the CDR3, taken from reference TRBV7-9 and TRBJ1-2): DTGVSQNPRHKITKRGQNVTFRCDPISEHNRLYWYRQTLGQGPEFLTYFQNEAQLEKSRLLSDRFSAERPKGSFSTLEIQRTEQGDSAMYLCASSLLLDSFGYGYTFGSGTRLTVV.

This clonotype was detected a few times. The rearrangement uses TRBV6-5 and TRBJ1-1; 7 bases align to TRBD1. J lost 4 bases, V lost 2 bases, and 7 bases had no gene match. Germline values: CDR1 MNHEY, CDR2 SVGAGI. The CDR3 runs to 15 residues. The CDR3 DNA follows: TGTGCCAGCAGTTACGAGGGGGCGCTGGGCACTGAAGCTTTCTTT. Its translation: CASSYEGALGTEAFF.